This T cell receptor (beta chain) was observed in a study of blood T cell repertoires in COVID-19. Some clones are missing from TCRdb's copy, which holds only in-frame ones; the method was immunoSEQ multiplex PCR. The table shows roughly 94,000 clones, with 84% occurring only once. The V gene's germline CDR1 is SQVTM and CDR2 ANQGSEA. The CDR3 extends over 15 amino acids. Trimming removed 5 bases at V and 1 base at J, with 15 bases between. The sample taken for sequencing was peripheral blood. This receptor was obtained from a man in his 60s with acute or convalescent COVID-19. The chain carries TRBV29-1 and TRBJ2-4; possibly TRBD2 for D (5 bases). The CDR3 DNA sequence: TGCAGCGTTCTGAAGCGGCAAGGGGCCAAAAACATTCAGTACTTC. It is translated as CSVLKRQGAKNIQYF.